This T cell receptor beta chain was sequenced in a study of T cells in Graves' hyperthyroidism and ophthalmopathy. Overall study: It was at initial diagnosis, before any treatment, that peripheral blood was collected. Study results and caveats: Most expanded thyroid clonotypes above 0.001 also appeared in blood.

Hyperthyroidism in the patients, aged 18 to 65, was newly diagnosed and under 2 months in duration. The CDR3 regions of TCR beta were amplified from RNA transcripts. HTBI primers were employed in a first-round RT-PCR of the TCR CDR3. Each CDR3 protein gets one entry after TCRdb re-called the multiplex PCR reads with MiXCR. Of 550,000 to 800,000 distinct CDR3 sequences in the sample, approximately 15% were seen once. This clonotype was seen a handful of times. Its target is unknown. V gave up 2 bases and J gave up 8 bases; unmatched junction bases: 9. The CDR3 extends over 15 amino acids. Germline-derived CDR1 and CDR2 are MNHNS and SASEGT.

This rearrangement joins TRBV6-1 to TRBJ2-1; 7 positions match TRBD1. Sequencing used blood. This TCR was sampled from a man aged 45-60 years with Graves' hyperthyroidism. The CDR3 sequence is CASSELVGGIDEQFF. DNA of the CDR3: TGTGCCAGCAGTGAACTTGTAGGGGGCATAGATGAGCAGTTCTTC.